Presented here are 11 T cell receptor beta chains from one specimen sequenced in a study of T cell responses to AZD1222 COVID-19 vaccine. The assay was immunoSEQ multiplex PCR, and TCRdb's table has in-frame clones only and misses some. The data contain about 140,000 clones, over 85% of them seen just once; the ten biggest clones take up 5% to 6.5%. The sample consisted of peripheral blood, taken on day 0 of AZD1222 vaccination. The receptors stem from an adult in good health.

V usage is TRBV7-2 and J usage is TRBJ2-7; 10 bases are shared with TRBD2. The V and J ends lost 5 bases and 7 bases, in that order; junction bases with no gene match: 5. This CDR3 has 13 residues. The germline CDR1 and CDR2 sequences are SGHTA and FQGNSA. CDR3 amino acids: CASSRSGRTEQYF. The CDR3 nucleotides read TGTGCCAGCAGCCGTAGCGGGAGGACGGAGCAGTACTTC.

The rearrangement uses TRBV19 and TRBJ1-1; no reliable D call. The ends were cut back, 4 bases at V and 5 bases at J, with 5 bases in the middle. The CDR3 totals 11 residues. The germline gives CDR1 LNHDA, CDR2 SQIVND (reference sequence). The CDR3 DNA follows: TGTGCCAGTAGTACTTCGACTGAAGCTTTCTTT. Its translation: CASSTSTEAFF.

This clone has only a few counts. V usage is TRBV10-3 and J usage is TRBJ2-7; no firm D call. Deletions cut 6 bases from V and 1 base from J, with 13 bases between. The CDR3 covers 14 residues. Per germline, CDR1 ENHRY and CDR2 SYGVKD. CDR3 sequence reads: CAIRPGGRSYEQYF. The CDR3 bases are TGTGCCATCAGGCCTGGCGGCAGGTCCTACGAGCAGTACTTC.

This chain joins TRBV25-1 and TRBJ2-7; D possibly matches TRBD1 or TRBD2 (5 bases each). The germline V gene encodes CDR1 MGHDK and CDR2 SYGVNS. The V end was cut by 2 bases, the J end by 2 bases, with 13 bases between. The length of the CDR3 is 15 residues. CDR3 nucleotides: TGTGCCAGCAGTGAAGGGGCGGGCAGAACCTACGAGCAGTACTTC. This sequence encodes CASSEGAGRTYEQYF.

As to this clone: The junction departs from germline at one end; a sequencing error may be responsible. V usage is TRBV7-6 and J usage is TRBJ2-2, with D tentatively TRBD1 (5 bases). CDR1 is SGHVS and CDR2 is FNYEAQ in the germline V gene. The CDR3 consists of 19 residues. Here the CDR3 reads CASRLGRTSVGYRTGELFF. The CDR3, as DNA: TGTGCCAGCAGGTTAGGTAGGACAAGCGTGGGATATCGCACCGGGGAGCTGTTTTTT.

The gene calls are TRBV20-1 and TRBJ1-1; D possibly corresponds to TRBD1 (6 bases). V was pared by 3 bases and J by 0 bases, with 11 bases between. Germline values: CDR1 DFQATT, CDR2 SNEGSKA (reference sequence). The CDR3 contains 14 residues. The DNA of the CDR3 is TGCAGTGCTAGTCAGGGGACACTGAACACTGAAGCTTTCTTT. Residues: CSASQGTLNTEAFF.

The J gene is TRBJ1-3, the V gene TRBV28, with D possibly TRBD1 on 6 matching bases. V lost 2 bases, J lost 2 bases, and 7 bases lay in between. Germline CDR1 is MDHEN and CDR2 is SYDVKM. CDR3 size: 14 residues. CDR3: CASSLAGAGNTIYF. The CDR3, as DNA: TGTGCCAGCAGTTTAGCAGGGGCTGGAAACACCATATATTTT. Full variable domain (outside the CDR3, taken from reference TRBV28 and TRBJ1-3): DVKVTQSSRYLVKRTGEKVFLECVQDMDHENMFWYRQDPGLGLRLIYFSYDVKMKEKGDIPEGYSVSREKKERFSLILESASTNQTSMYLCASSLAGAGNTIYFGEGSWLTVV.

The chain has TRBV2 and TRBJ1-6; D perhaps matches TRBD1 (5 bases). The CDR3 has 16 amino acids. V was trimmed by 7 bases and J by 10 bases, leaving 23 bases between them. Looked up from germline, CDR1 is SNHLY and CDR2 is FYNNEI. In nucleotides, the CDR3 is TGTGCCAGCACGCCCCGCAGGCAGGGTGTCTCATCACCCCTCCACTTT. Translation gives CASTPRRQGVSSPLHF.

The J gene is TRBJ1-2, the V gene TRBV30; 7 positions agree with TRBD1. The CDR3 runs 17 residues. CDR1 and CDR2 (germline): GTSNPN, SVGIG (reference sequence). V shed 3 bases, J shed 1 base, and the junction held 14 bases outside the gene matches. CDR3 in amino acids: CAWRGRITRDSNYGYTF. The DNA for the CDR3 is TGTGCCTGGAGGGGAAGAATCACTCGGGACAGTAACTATGGCTACACCTTC.

The V gene is TRBV21-1, the J gene TRBJ1-1; the table calls TRBD1, which could not be checked here. TRBV21-1 constitutes a pseudogene. The CDR3 totals 22 residues. The CDR3 DNA is TGTGCCAGCAGCAAAATAGTCATTAGACGTGTTCCCAACCGGGACAGGGACACTGAAGCTTTCTTT. This codes for CASSKIVIRRVPNRDRDTEAFF.

Here the CDR3 reads CASSQSNSYEQYF. The DNA for the CDR3 is TGTGCCAGCAGCCAATCTAACTCCTACGAGCAGTACTTC. The chain is built from TRBV16 and TRBJ2-7; D remains unclear. CDR1 and CDR2 (germline): KGHSY, FQNENV. The ends were cut back, 0 bases at V and 0 bases at J, with 3 bases in the middle. The length of the CDR3 is 13 residues.